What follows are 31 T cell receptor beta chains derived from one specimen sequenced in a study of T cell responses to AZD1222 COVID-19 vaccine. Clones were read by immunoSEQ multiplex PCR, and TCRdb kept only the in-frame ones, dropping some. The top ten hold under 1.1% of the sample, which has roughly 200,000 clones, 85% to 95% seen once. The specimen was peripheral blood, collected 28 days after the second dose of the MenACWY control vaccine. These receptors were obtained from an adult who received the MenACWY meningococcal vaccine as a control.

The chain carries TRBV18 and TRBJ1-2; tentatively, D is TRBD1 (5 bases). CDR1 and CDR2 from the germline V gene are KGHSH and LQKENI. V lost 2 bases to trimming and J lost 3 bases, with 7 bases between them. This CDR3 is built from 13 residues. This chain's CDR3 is CASSPGRDYGYTF. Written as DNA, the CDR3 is TGTGCCAGCTCACCAGGCAGGGACTATGGCTACACCTTC.

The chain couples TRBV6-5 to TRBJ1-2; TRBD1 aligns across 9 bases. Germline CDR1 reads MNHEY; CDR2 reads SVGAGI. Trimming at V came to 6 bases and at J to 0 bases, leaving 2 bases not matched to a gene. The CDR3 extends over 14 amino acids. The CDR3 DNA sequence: TGTGCCAGCAGAGGACAGGGGACTAACTATGGCTACACCTTC. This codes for CASRGQGTNYGYTF.

The CDR3 protein is CAGAGQAYEKLFF. In nucleotides, the CDR3 is TGTGCGGGGGCGGGTCAGGCTTATGAAAAACTGTTTTTT. The rearrangement joins TRBV30 to TRBJ1-4, with D perhaps TRBD1 (6 bases). Germline CDR1 GTSNPN, CDR2 SVGIG (reference sequence). The CDR3 totals 13 residues.

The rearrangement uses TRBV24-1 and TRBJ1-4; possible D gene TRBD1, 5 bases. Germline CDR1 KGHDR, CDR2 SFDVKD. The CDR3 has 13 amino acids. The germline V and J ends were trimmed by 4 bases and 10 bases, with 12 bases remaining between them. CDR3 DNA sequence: TGTGCCACCAGTGACAGCAGGGCGGGAAAACTGTTTTTT. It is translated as CATSDSRAGKLFF.

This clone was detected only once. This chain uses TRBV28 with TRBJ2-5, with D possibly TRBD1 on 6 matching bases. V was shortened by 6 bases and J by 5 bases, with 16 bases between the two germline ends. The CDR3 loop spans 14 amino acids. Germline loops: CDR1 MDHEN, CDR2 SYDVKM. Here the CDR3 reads CASRPLQGWETQYF. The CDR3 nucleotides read TGTGCCAGCAGACCATTACAGGGATGGGAGACCCAGTACTTC. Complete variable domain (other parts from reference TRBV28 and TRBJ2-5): DVKVTQSSRYLVKRTGEKVFLECVQDMDHENMFWYRQDPGLGLRLIYFSYDVKMKEKGDIPEGYSVSREKKERFSLILESASTNQTSMYLCASRPLQGWETQYFGPGTRLLVL.

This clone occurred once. CDR3 amino acids: CASMERTVYGYTF. The CDR3 nucleotides are TGTGCCAGCATGGAACGGACAGTTTATGGCTACACCTTC. The V and J genes are TRBV2 and TRBJ1-2; D might be TRBD1 (6 bases). The V end was cut by 7 bases, the J end by 5 bases, with 14 bases between. This CDR3 has 13 amino acids. CDR1 and CDR2 from the germline V gene are SNHLY and FYNNEI.

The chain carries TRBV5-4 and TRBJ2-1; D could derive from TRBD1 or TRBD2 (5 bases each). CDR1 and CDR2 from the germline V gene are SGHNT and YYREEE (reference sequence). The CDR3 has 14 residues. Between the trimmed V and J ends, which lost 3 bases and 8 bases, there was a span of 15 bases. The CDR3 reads CASSSGTVLHEQFF. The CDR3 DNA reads TGTGCCAGCAGCTCGGGGACGGTTCTACATGAGCAGTTCTTC.

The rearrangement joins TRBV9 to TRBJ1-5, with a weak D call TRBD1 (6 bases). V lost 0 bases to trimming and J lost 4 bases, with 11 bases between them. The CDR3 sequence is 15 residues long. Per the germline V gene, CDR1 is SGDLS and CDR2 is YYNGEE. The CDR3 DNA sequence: TGTGCCAGCAGCGTAGGGTGGGGGCCGAATCAGCCCCAGCATTTT. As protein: CASSVGWGPNQPQHF.

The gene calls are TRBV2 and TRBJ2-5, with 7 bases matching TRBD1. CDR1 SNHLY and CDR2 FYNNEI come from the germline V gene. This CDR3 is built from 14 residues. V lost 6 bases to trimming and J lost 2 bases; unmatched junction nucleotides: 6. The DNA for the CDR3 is TGTGCCAGCAGCGGACAGGACCAGCAAGAGACCCAGTACTTC. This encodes CASSGQDQQETQYF.

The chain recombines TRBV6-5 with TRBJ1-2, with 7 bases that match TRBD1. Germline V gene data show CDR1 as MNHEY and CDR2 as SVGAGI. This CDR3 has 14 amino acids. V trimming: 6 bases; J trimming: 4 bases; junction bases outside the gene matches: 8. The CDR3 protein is CASRSRQGSYGYTF. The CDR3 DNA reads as TGTGCCAGCAGATCCCGACAGGGTTCCTATGGCTACACCTTC.

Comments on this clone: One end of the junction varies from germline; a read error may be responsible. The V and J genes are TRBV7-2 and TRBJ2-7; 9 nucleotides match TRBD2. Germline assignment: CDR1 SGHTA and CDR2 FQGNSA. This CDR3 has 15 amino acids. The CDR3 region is CASSPLAGGSYEQYF. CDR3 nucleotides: TGTGCCAGCAGCCCTTTGGCGGGGGGGTCCTATGAGCAGTACTTC.

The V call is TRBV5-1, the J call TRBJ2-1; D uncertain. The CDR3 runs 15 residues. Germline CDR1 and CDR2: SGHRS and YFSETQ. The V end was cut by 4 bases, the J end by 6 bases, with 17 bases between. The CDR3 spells CASSLERIPTNEQFF. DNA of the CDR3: TGCGCCAGCAGCCTGGAACGAATTCCCACCAATGAGCAGTTCTTC.

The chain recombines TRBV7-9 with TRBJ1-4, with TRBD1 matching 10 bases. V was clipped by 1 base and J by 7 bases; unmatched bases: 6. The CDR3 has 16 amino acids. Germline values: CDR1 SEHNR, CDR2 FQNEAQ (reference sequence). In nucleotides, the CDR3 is TGTGCCAGCAGCTTAGGGGACAGGGGTGTACGTGAAAAACTGTTTTTT. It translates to CASSLGDRGVREKLFF.

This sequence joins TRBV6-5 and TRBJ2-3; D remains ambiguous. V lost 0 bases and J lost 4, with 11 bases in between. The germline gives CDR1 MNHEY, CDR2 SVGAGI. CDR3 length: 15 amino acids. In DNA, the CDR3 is TGTGCCAGCAGTTACTCTATGGTAGGCGCAGATACGCAGTATTTT. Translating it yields CASSYSMVGADTQYF.

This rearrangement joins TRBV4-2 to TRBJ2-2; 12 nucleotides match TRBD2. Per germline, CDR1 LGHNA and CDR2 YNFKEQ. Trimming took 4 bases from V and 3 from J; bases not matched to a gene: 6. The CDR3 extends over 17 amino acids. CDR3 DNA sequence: TGTGCCAGCAGCCGTCGGACTAGCGGGGACTACACCGGGGAGCTGTTTTTT. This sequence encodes CASSRRTSGDYTGELFF.

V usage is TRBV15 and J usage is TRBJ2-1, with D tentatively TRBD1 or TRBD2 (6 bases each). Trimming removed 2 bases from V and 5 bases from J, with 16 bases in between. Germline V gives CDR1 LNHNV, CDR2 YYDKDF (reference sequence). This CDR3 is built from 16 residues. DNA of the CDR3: TGTGCCACCAGCAGACCCTTTGAGGGGGGACACAATGAGCAGTTCTTC. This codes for CATSRPFEGGHNEQFF.

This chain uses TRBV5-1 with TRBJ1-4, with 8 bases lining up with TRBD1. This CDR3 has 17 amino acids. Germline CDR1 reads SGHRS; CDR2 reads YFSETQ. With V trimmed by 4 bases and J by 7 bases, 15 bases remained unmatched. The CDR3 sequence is CASSPTQETGEREKLFF. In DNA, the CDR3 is TGCGCCAGCAGCCCCACCCAGGAGACAGGGGAGCGTGAAAAACTGTTTTTT.

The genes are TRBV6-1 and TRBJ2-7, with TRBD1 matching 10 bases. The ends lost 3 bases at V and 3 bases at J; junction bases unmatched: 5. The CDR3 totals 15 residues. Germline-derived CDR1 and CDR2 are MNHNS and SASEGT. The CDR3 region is CASSDKGQGFYEQYF. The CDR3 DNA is TGTGCCAGCAGTGATAAGGGACAGGGGTTCTACGAGCAGTACTTC.

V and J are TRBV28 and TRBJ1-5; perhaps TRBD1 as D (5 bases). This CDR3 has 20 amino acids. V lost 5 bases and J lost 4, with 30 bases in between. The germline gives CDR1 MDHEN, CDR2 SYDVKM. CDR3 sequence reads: CASSPYNQGVNLRGNQPQHF. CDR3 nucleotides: TGTGCCAGCAGTCCCTATAATCAAGGGGTGAATCTAAGAGGGAATCAGCCCCAGCATTTT.

CDR3 region: CASSEGWGNTGELFF. The CDR3 bases are TGTGCCAGCAGTGAAGGTTGGGGAAACACCGGGGAGCTGTTTTTT. This chain links TRBV25-1 with TRBJ2-2; no clear D gene. Trimming left V 2 bases short and J 2 bases short, with 9 bases between. CDR1 and CDR2 from the germline V gene are MGHDK and SYGVNS. This CDR3 is 15 amino acids long.

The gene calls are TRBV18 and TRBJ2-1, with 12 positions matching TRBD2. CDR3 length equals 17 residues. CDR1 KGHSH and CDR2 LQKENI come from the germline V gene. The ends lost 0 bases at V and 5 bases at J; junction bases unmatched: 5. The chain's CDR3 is CASSPPPSGGANNEQFF. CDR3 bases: TGTGCCAGCTCACCACCGCCTAGCGGGGGGGCAAACAATGAGCAGTTCTTC.

The CDR3 DNA reads TGTGCCAGCAGCTTGCCGTACGATAAAGGGACTAGCGTTTCCTACAATGAGCAGTTCTTC. Amino acids: CASSLPYDKGTSVSYNEQFF. The chain has TRBV5-8 and TRBJ2-1; 10 bases agree with TRBD2. The germline CDR1 and CDR2 sequences are SGHTS and YDEGEE. The CDR3 consists of 20 residues. J lost 1 base, V lost 1 base, and 14 bases had no gene match.

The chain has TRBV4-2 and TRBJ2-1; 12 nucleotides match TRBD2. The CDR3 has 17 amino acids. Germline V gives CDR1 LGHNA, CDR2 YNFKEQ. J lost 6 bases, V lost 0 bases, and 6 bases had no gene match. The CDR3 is CASSQEGQTSGGNEQFF. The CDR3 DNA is TGTGCCAGCAGCCAAGAGGGCCAGACTAGCGGGGGCAATGAGCAGTTCTTC.

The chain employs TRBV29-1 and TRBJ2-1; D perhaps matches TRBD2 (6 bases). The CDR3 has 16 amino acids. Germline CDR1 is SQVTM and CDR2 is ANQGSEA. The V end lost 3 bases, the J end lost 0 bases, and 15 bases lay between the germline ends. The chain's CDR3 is CSVEPGTAYSYNEQFF. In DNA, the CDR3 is TGCAGCGTTGAGCCCGGGACTGCCTACTCCTACAATGAGCAGTTCTTC.

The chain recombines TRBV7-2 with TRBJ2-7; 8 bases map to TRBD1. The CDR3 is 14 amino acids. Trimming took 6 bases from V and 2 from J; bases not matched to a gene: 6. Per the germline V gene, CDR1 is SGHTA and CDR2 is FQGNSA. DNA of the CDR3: TGTGCCAGCAGAGCCGGGACAGGCCCCTACGAGCAGTACTTC. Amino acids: CASRAGTGPYEQYF.

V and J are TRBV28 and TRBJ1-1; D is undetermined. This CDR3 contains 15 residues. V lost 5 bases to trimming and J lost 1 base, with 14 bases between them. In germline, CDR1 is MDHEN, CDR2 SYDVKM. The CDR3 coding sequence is TGTGCCAGCAGTGACACCGGGCCCTCGAACACTGAAGCTTTCTTT. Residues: CASSDTGPSNTEAFF.

CDR3 protein: CASSFGGRGRDGYTF. Here the CDR3 DNA reads TGTGCCAGCAGCTTCGGCGGAAGGGGGCGTGATGGCTACACCTTC. The gene calls are TRBV5-4 and TRBJ1-2; 7 bases align to TRBD1. The CDR3 has 15 amino acids. V lost 2 bases and J lost 6; bases outside the gene matches: 10. Germline CDR1 SGHNT, CDR2 YYREEE (reference sequence).

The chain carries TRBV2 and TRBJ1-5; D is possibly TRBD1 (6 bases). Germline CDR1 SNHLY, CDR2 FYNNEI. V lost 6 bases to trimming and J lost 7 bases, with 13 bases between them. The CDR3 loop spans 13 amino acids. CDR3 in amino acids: CASRPDRSQPQHF. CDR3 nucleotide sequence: TGTGCCAGCAGGCCCGACAGGAGCCAGCCCCAGCATTTT.

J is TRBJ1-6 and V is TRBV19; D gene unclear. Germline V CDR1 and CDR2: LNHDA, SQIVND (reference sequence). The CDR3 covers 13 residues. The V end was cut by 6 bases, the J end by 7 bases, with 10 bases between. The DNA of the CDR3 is TGTGCCAGTAGATACGGGGAAAATTCACCCCTCCACTTT. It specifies CASRYGENSPLHF. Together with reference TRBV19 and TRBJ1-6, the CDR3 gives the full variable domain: DGGITQSPKYLFRKEGQNVTLSCEQNLNHDAMYWYRQDPGQGLRLIYYSQIVNDFQKGDIAEGYSVSREKKESFPLTVTSAQKNPTAFYLCASRYGENSPLHFGNGTRLTVT.

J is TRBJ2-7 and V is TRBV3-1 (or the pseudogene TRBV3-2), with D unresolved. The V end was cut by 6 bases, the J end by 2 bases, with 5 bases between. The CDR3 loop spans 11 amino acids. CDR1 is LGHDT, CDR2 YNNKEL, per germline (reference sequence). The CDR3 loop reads CASRGTYEQYF. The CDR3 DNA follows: TGTGCCAGCAGGGGGACCTACGAGCAGTACTTC.

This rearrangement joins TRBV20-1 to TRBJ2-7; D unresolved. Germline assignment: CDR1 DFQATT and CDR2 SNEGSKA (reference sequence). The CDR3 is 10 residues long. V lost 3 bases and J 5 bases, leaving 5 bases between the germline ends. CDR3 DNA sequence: TGCAGTGCTAGTCAACACGAGCAGTACTTC. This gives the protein CSASQHEQYF.